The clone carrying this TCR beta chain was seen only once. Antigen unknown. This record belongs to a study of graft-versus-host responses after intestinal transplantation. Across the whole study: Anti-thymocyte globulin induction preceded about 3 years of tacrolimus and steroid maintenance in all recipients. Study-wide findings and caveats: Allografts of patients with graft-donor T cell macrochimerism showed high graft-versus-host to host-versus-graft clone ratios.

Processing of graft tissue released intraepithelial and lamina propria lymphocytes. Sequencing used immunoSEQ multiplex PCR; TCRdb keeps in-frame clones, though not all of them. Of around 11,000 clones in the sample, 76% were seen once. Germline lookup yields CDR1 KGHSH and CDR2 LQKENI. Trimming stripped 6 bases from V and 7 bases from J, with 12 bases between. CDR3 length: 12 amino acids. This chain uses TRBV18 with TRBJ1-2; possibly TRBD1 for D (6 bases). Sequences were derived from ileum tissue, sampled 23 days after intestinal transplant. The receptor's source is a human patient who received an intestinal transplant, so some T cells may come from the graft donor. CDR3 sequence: CASSSPGVGYTF. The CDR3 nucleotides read TGTGCCAGCTCGTCACCAGGGGTTGGCTACACCTTC. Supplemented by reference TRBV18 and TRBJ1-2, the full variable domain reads NAGVMQNPRHLVRRRGQEARLRCSPMKGHSHVYWYRQLPEEGLKFMVYLQKENIIDESGMPKERFSAEFPKEGPSILRIQQVVRGDSAAYFCASSSPGVGYTFGSGTRLTVV.